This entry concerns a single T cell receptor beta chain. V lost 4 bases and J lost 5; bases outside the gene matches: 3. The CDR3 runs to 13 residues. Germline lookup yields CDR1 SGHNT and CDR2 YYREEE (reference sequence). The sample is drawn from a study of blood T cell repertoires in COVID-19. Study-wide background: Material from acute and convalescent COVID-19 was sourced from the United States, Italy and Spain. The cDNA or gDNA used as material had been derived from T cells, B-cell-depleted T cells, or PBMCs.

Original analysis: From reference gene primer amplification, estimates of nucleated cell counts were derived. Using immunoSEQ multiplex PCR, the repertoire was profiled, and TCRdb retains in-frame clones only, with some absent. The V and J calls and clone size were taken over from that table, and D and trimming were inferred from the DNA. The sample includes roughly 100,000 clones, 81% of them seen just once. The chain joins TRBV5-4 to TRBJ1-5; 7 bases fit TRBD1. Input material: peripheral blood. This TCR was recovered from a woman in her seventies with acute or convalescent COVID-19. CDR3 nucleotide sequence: TGTGCCAGCAGCCGGCAGGGGGATCAGCCCCAGCATTTT. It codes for CASSRQGDQPQHF.